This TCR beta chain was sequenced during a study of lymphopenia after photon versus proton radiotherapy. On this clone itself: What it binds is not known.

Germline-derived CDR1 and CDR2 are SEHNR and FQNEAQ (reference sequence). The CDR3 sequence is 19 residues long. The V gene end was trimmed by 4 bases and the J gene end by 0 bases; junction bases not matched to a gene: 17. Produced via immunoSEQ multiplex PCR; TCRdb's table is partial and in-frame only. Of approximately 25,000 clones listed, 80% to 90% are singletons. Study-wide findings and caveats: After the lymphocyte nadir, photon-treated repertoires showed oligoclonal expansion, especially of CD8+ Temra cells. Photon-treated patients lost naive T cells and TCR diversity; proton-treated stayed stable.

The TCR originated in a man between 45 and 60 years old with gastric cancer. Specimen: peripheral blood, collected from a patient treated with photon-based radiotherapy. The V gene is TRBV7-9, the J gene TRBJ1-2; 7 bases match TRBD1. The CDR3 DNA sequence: TGTGCCAGCAGCTCTGGTTCCCCGCTGCCGGGACAGCCTAACTATGGCTACACCTTC. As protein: CASSSGSPLPGQPNYGYTF.